This record covers a single T cell receptor (beta chain). Its specificity is not known. The sample comes from a study of cytomegalovirus exposure and HLA in healthy donors. Broader study findings: When a later analysis was performed, an Asian-associated ancestry cluster reportedly had fewer N-insertions than the approximately 690-donor mean.

CDR1 is MDHEN, CDR2 SYDVKM, per germline. This CDR3 contains 15 residues. V gave up 6 bases and J gave up 4 bases; unmatched junction bases: 10. Primers included in the PCR were 60 Vbeta and 13 Jbeta primers. The protocol was immunoSEQ multiplex PCR, while the TCRdb copy is restricted to in-frame clones and leaves out a portion. The data contain more than 150,000 clones, 82% of them singletons. The specimen was PBMCs. The rearrangement joins TRBV28 to TRBJ2-5; the match to TRBD1 covers 8 bases. This receptor was obtained from a man aged 40-49 years in good health and CMV-seronegative. The chain's CDR3 is CASRKPQGAGETQYF. DNA of the CDR3: TGTGCCAGCAGGAAACCTCAGGGGGCCGGAGAGACCCAGTACTTC.